This passage covers 7 T cell receptor beta chains from one sample sequenced in a study of technical replicates of blood from a few donors. Repertoires were generated with immunoSEQ multiplex PCR, while TCRdb's copy carries only in-frame clones and drops some. Found here are tens of thousands of clones, around 96% of them singletons; the top ten hold roughly 0.39%. Sequencing was done on a sample of T cells isolated from PBMCs. The receptors shown here come from a human donor in good health.

This clone was detected once. This chain connects TRBV6-6 to TRBJ1-4; the D is unclear. Looked up from germline, CDR1 is MNHNY and CDR2 is SVGAGI (reference sequence). This CDR3 has 14 amino acids. With 4 bases removed from V and 3 bases from J, the gap between germline ends came to 9 bases. This CDR3 reads CASSWTPPNEKLFF. DNA for the CDR3: TGTGCCAGCAGTTGGACTCCCCCTAATGAAAAACTGTTTTTT.

V gene TRBV11-2 combines with J gene TRBJ2-1; unclear D gene. The length of the CDR3 is 14 residues. Germline V lookup: CDR1 SGHAT, CDR2 FQNNGV. The V end lost 3 bases, the J end lost 5 bases, and 11 bases lay between the germline ends. The DNA of the CDR3 is TGTGCCAGCAGCTTGAGACGGGTAGACAATGAGCAGTTCTTC. Translated: CASSLRRVDNEQFF.

This clone occurred once. The gene calls are TRBV11-1 and TRBJ2-5; no clear D gene. There are 13 residues in the CDR3. The germline V gene encodes CDR1 SGHAT and CDR2 FQDESV (reference sequence). The V end was cut by 8 bases, the J end by 0 bases, with 10 bases between. The CDR3 nucleotides are TGTGCCAGCCTGGAGCCCAACCAAGAGACCCAGTACTTC. The encoded protein is CASLEPNQETQYF.

V and J are TRBV6-5 and TRBJ2-7, with D maybe TRBD2 (6 bases). The CDR3 is 14 amino acids. V gave up 4 bases and J gave up 3 bases, with 13 bases separating them. CDR1 MNHEY and CDR2 SVGAGI come from the germline V gene. CDR3 loop: CASSSPAGSYEQYF. The CDR3, as DNA: TGTGCCAGCAGTTCCCCAGCGGGCAGCTACGAGCAGTACTTC.

This chain links TRBV2 with TRBJ1-5, with D possibly matching TRBD1 (5 bases). Trimming shortened V by 7 bases and J by 4 bases, and 8 bases separated the two germline ends. The CDR3 loop spans 12 amino acids. The germline V gene encodes CDR1 SNHLY and CDR2 FYNNEI. CDR3 sequence (DNA): TGTGCCAGCAAGGAGGGGAATCAGCCCCAGCATTTT. Amino acids: CASKEGNQPQHF.

This rearrangement joins TRBV19 to TRBJ2-7, with D uncertain. The V gene's germline CDR1 is LNHDA and CDR2 SQIVND (reference sequence). The V end was cut by 1 base, the J end by 0 bases, with 10 bases between. The CDR3 contains 15 residues. CDR3 region: CASSIGSSSSYEQYF. The CDR3 coding sequence is TGTGCCAGTAGTATAGGGAGCTCCTCCTCCTACGAGCAGTACTTC.

The V and J genes are TRBV2 and TRBJ1-2, with a weak D call TRBD1 (5 bases). V dropped 3 bases and J dropped 4 bases, with 9 bases sitting between them. The CDR3 covers 13 residues. CDR1 SNHLY and CDR2 FYNNEI come from the germline V gene. The CDR3 nucleotides read TGTGCCAGCAGTGATGCGGGGCCCTATGGCTACACCTTC. Translation: CASSDAGPYGYTF.